These T cell receptor beta chains were read from a single sample in a study of T-cell memory formation after mild COVID-19. Via MiXCR, TCRdb re-called the 5' RACE reads, giving one row per CDR3 protein. The sample records about 430,000 distinct CDR3 sequences, 20% to 30% being singletons. Input material: PBMCs or a T cell subset sorted from them (not recorded which). The receptors derive from an adult woman who had mild COVID-19 (a few samples of this study predate the infection). Cell type and time point are not known. CDR3s include the opening cysteine and the closing phenylalanine or tryptophan. A D gene is named only where the DNA matches it firmly. The size entry is marked missing in some rows and otherwise reads once, few, many or a size class.

j_call | v_call | clone_size | d_call | cdr3_aa | cdr3_nt
TRBJ2-3 | TRBV10-3 | NA | NA | CAISAVEATSTDTQYF | TGTGCCATCAGTGCTGTGGAAGCGACTAGCACAGATACGCAGTATTTT
TRBJ1-5 | TRBV12-3/TRBV12-4 | NA | NA | CASSRALPVVQHF | TGTGCCAGCAGTAGAGCCCTCCCGGTAGTCCAGCATTTT
TRBJ2-1 | TRBV5-6 | NA | NA | CASSLLILEGTYNEQFF | TGTGCCAGCAGCTTGTTGATACTCGAGGGGACCTACAATGAGCAGTTCTTC
TRBJ1-1 | TRBV15 | NA | NA | CATDGALNAGGEAFF | TGTGCCACCGACGGGGCCTTAAATGCAGGTGGTGAAGCTTTCTTT
TRBJ2-5 | TRBV7-8 | few | NA | CASSLVSETQYF | TGTGCCAGCAGCTTAGTTTCAGAGACCCAGTACTTC
TRBJ1-1 | TRBV20-1 | NA | NA | CSARESERLTEAFF | TGCAGTGCTAGAGAGTCGGAGAGGTTGACTGAAGCTTTCTTT
TRBJ1-2 | TRBV3-1 | NA | NA | CASSQGAGINYGYTF | TGTGCCAGCAGCCAAGGTGCGGGGATTAACTATGGCTACACCTTC
TRBJ2-4 | TRBV20-1 | NA | TRBD1 | CSAKKGQALGKNIQYF | TGCAGTGCTAAAAAGGGACAGGCCCTAGGCAAAAACATTCAGTACTTC
TRBJ2-7 | TRBV27 | NA | NA | CASSVGGGPYEQYF | TGTGCCAGCAGTGTAGGAGGGGGGCCCTACGAGCAGTACTTC
TRBJ2-7 | TRBV12-3/TRBV12-4 | NA | TRBD2 | CASSSGGAGEQYF | TGTGCCAGCAGTTCGGGGGGAGCGGGCGAGCAGTACTTC
TRBJ2-1 | TRBV11-2 | NA | TRBD2 | CASRSRGGLSNEQFF | TGTGCCAGCAGGTCGCGGGGGGGACTTTCGAATGAGCAGTTCTTC
TRBJ2-3 | TRBV6-2/TRBV6-3 | NA | NA | CASSYLGTQQYF | TGTGCCAGCAGTTACTTAGGGACCCAGCAGTATTTT
TRBJ2-5 | TRBV5-1 | NA | TRBD1 | CASLGTGDAVRETQYF | TGCGCCAGCTTAGGGACAGGGGATGCGGTTAGGGAGACCCAGTACTTC
TRBJ2-1 | TRBV5-3 | NA | NA | CARSLKGRRDNEQFF | TGTGCCAGAAGCTTGAAGGGACGGAGGGACAATGAGCAGTTCTTC
TRBJ2-3 | TRBV4-3 | many | TRBD2 | CASSQDRLAGGPRTDTQYF | TGCGCCAGCAGCCAAGATAGGCTAGCGGGAGGGCCAAGAACAGATACGCAGTATTTT
TRBJ2-2 | TRBV2 | NA | NA | CASSEGGNTGELFF | TGTGCCAGCAGTGAAGGAGGGAACACCGGGGAGCTGTTTTTT
TRBJ2-7 | TRBV20-1 | NA | NA | CSASLGPYEQYF | TGCAGTGCTTCCTTAGGCCCCTACGAGCAGTACTTC
TRBJ1-1 | TRBV5-1 | few | NA | CASSLAVTNTEAFF | TGCGCCAGCAGCTTGGCCGTCACGAACACTGAAGCTTTCTTT
TRBJ2-3 | TRBV13 | few | NA | CASSSLSTGEKRGAQYF | TGTGCCAGCAGCTCCCTCTCGACAGGGGAGAAACGGGGGGCGCAGTATTTT
TRBJ2-1 | TRBV5-1 | NA | NA | CASSTEGYNEQFF | TGCGCCAGCAGCACGGAAGGATACAATGAGCAGTTCTTC
TRBJ1-2 | TRBV5-5 | NA | TRBD1 | CASSLDRGLDYGYTF | TGTGCCAGCAGCTTGGACAGGGGGCTAGACTATGGCTACACCTTC
TRBJ2-3 | TRBV6-5 | NA | TRBD2 | CASRLAGAYTDTQYF | TGTGCCAGCAGACTAGCGGGGGCCTACACAGATACGCAGTATTTT
TRBJ1-1 | TRBV7-2 | few | NA | CASSSLYTEAFF | TGTGCCAGCAGCTCTCTCTACACTGAAGCTTTCTTT
TRBJ1-1 | TRBV6-5 | few | NA | CASSWDQGRNTEAFF | TGTGCCAGCAGCTGGGACCAGGGAAGGAACACTGAAGCTTTCTTT
TRBJ2-4 | TRBV7-2 | few | NA | CASSPALMLAKNIQYF | TGTGCCAGCAGCCCAGCCCTTATGCTAGCCAAAAACATTCAGTACTTC
TRBJ1-1 | TRBV18 | NA | NA | CASSPPSRRDTEAFF | TGTGCCAGCTCACCCCCCTCCCGGCGTGACACTGAAGCTTTCTTT
TRBJ2-3 | TRBV7-9 | NA | TRBD2 | CASSPRTSGTSGTDTQYF | TGTGCCAGCAGCCCCCGGACTAGCGGCACCTCTGGGACAGATACGCAGTATTTT
TRBJ2-1 | TRBV7-9 | few | NA | CASSLGEQNEQFF | TGTGCCAGCAGCTTAGGGGAGCAAAATGAGCAGTTCTTC
TRBJ1-1 | TRBV12-3/TRBV12-4 | NA | NA | CASRSGTSGSKAFF | TGTGCCAGCAGATCCGGGACCTCCGGTTCAAAAGCTTTCTTT
TRBJ1-1 | TRBV3-1 | few | NA | CASATRLNTEAFF | TGTGCCAGCGCGACCAGGCTGAACACTGAAGCTTTCTTT
TRBJ2-7 | TRBV4-2 | NA | NA | CASSRDGDTNYEQYF | TGTGCCAGCAGCCGAGACGGGGATACTAACTACGAGCAGTACTTC
TRBJ2-2 | TRBV20-1 | few | NA | CSARDSRSTGELFF | TGCAGTGCTAGAGATTCCAGGAGCACCGGGGAGCTGTTTTTT
TRBJ2-7 | TRBV6-5 | few | NA | CASIGPGGGQYF | TGTGCCAGCATAGGACCTGGGGGTGGGCAGTACTTC
TRBJ2-1 | TRBV20-1 | few | NA | CSARLASRSDEQFF | TGCAGTGCTAGACTAGCTTCCAGGAGCGATGAGCAGTTCTTC
TRBJ2-7 | TRBV15 | NA | TRBD1 | CATSRVVGQGDYEQYF | TGTGCCACCAGCAGAGTTGTGGGACAGGGCGACTACGAGCAGTACTTC
TRBJ1-1 | TRBV5-1 | NA | NA | CASSLGSARTEAFF | TGCGCCAGCAGCTTAGGGTCAGCCCGCACTGAAGCTTTCTTT
TRBJ2-1 | TRBV7-2 | NA | TRBD1 | CASSLDSDRFNEQFF | TGTGCCAGCAGCTTAGACTCGGACAGGTTCAATGAGCAGTTCTTC
TRBJ2-7 | TRBV6-4 | few | TRBD1 | CASSWTGVTYEQYF | TGTGCCAGCAGCTGGACAGGGGTGACCTACGAGCAGTACTTC